This T cell receptor beta chain stems from a study of OX40 agonist ivuxolimab in advanced cancers. Looking at the study overall: Patients assigned to dose escalation were diagnosed with hepatocellular carcinoma, melanoma, renal cell or head and neck cancer. Three dose-escalation patients had partial responses: one with hepatocellular carcinoma and two with cutaneous melanoma. Whole-study results and caveats: More expanded clones were seen, on average, in CD8+ T cells than in CD4+. Antigen specificity remained undetermined for the expanded peripheral T cells.

As to this clone: Its antigen is unknown.

The V end lost 6 bases, the J end lost 4 bases, and 15 bases lay between the germline ends. Germline V CDR1 and CDR2: SNHLY, FYNNEI. This CDR3 is 14 amino acids long. The table came from immunoSEQ multiplex PCR; TCRdb's copy has only in-frame clones and leaves some out. The table records more than 25,000 clones, more than 75% of them present only once. The rearrangement joins TRBV2 to TRBJ1-2; D is possibly TRBD1 (6 bases). The sequencing used CD4+ or CD8+ T cells sorted from blood, collected in a trial of the OX40 agonist ivuxolimab. The TCR was taken from an adult with an advanced solid tumor such as melanoma, head and neck, liver or kidney cancer. CDR3 DNA: TGTGCCAGCAGGGACCGGACAGACTTCTATGGCTACACCTTC. Its translation: CASRDRTDFYGYTF.